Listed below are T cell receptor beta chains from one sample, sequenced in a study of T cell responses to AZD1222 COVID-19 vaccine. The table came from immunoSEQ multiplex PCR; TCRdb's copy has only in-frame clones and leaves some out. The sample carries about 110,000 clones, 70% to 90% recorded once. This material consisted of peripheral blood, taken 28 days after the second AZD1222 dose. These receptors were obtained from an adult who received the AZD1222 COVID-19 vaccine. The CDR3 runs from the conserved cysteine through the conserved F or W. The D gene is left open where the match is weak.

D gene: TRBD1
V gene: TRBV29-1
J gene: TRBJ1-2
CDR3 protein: CSVRDRGDYGYTF

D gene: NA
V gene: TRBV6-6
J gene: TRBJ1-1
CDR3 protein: CASSYSQGVRTEAFF

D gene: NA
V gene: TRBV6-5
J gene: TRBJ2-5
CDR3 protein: CASSYSMLHETQYF

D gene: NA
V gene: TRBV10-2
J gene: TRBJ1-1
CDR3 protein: CASSLQGNTEAFF

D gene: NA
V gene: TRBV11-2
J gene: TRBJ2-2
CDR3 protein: CASSLDLIGGTPGELFF

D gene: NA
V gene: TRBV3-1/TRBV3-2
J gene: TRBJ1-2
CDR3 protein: CASSQRAPRRYGYTF

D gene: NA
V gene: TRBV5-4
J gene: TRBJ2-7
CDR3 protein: CASSFGAGTYEQYF

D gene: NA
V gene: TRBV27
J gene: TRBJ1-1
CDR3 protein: CASSFGGQWYEAFF

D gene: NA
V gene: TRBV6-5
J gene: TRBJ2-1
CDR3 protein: CASPTPQGMGEQFF

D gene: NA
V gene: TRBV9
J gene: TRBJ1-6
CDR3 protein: CASSVGRGNSPLHF

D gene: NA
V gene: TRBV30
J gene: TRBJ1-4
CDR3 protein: CAWSPQYNGDKLFF

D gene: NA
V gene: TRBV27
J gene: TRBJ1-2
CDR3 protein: CASSLSMAVGGYYGYTF

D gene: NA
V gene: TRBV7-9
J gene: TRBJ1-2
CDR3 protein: CASSLAAGFGYTF

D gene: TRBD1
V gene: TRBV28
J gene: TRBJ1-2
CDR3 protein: CASSAGTGSGGYTF

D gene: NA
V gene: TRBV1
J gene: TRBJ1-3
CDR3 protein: CTSRGEYRGPGNTIYF

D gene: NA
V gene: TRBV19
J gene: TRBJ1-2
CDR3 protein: CASSITDLNYGYTF

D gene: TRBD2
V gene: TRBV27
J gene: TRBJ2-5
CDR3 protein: CASSLNSGGRETQYF

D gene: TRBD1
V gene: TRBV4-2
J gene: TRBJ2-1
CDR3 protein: CASSQIGTDRMKDEQFF

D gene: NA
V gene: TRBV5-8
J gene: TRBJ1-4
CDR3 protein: CASSLVGRGVEKLFF

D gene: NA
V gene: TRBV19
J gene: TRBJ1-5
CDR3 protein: CASGNRPYGSNQPQHF

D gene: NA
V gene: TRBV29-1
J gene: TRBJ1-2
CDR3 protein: CSVDDSNYGYTF

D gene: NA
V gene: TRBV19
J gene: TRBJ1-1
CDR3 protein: CASSPRDWMNTEAFF

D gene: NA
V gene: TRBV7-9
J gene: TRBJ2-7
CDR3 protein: CASSIRYEQYF

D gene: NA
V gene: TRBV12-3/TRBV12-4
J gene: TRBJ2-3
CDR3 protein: CASKGFTDTQYF

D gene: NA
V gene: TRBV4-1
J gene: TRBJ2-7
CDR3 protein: CASSQDWAVKQYF

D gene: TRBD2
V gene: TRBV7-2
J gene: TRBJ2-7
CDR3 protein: CASSLIFAGVGADEQYF

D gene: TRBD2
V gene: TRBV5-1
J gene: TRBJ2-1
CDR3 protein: CASSWGLAGGNEQFF

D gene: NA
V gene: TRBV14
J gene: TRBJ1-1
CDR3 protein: CASSQGPLPGGIF

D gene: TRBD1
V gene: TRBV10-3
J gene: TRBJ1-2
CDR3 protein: CAISLDRGGYGYTF

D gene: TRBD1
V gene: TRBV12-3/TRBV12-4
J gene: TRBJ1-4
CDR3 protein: CASSARTGEKLFF

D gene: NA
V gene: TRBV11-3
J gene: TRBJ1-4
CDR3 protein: CASSFLSTNEKLFF

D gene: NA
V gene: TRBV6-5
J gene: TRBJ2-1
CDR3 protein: CASSRTGLSNEQFF

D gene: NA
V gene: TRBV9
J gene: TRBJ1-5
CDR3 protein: CASSVGNQPQHF

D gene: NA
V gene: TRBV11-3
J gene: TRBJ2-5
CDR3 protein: CASSLVGPWAGEVETQYF

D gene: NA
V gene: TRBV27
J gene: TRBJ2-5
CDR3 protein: CASSLLGEGETQYF

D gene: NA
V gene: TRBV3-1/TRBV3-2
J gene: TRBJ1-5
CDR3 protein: CASSQADQPQHF

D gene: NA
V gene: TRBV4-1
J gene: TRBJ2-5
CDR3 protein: CASSPEDRETQYF

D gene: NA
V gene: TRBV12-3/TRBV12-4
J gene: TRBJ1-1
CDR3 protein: CASSFSSNTEAFF

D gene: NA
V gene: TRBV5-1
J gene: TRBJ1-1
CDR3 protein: CASSFVTGDTEAFF

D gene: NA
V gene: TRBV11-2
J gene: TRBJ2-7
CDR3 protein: CASSFLGPSYEQYF

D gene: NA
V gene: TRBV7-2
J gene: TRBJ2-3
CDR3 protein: CASSLEASTDTQYF

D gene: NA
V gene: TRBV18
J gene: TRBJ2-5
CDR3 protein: CASSPPGETQYF